The sample holds a few counts of the clone carrying this TCR beta chain. This sample stems from a study of PD-L1 blockade in urothelial cancer. Across the study: Timepoints chosen for blood analysis were 3 weeks (second dose) and 6 weeks after treatment start.

Assay used: immunoSEQ multiplex PCR; TCRdb lists only in-frame clones, some missing. Among around 57,000 clones listed, 81% were seen once. Between the trimmed V and J ends, which lost 3 bases and 9 bases, there was a span of 12 bases. Germline CDR1 DFQATT, CDR2 SNEGSKA (reference sequence). The CDR3 consists of 11 residues. The time point: pretreatment peripheral blood. The TCR was taken from a man aged 70 or older with urothelial cancer. This specimen was PBMCs, taken around atezolizumab (anti-PD-L1) treatment. V gene TRBV20-1 combines with J gene TRBJ2-7; no firm D call. The chain's CDR3 is CSARVSAGQYF. Written as DNA, the CDR3 is TGCAGTGCTAGGGTTTCGGCAGGGCAGTACTTC.